This T cell receptor (beta chain) comes out of a study of CD8 T cells in ankylosing spondylitis. Details on this clonotype: What it binds is not known.

Whole-study findings and limits: Disease-associated clones were reportedly significantly overrepresented in matched ankylosing spondylitis synovial fluid. Made up of eight highly homologous variants, a TCR beta motif appeared characteristic of ankylosing spondylitis blood. Relatively rare in peripheral blood, disease-linked clones were also CD8+.

The V end lost 4 bases, the J end lost 6 bases, and 19 bases lay between the germline ends. Per germline, CDR1 ENHRY and CDR2 SYGVKD. This CDR3 has 15 residues. Researchers built TCR beta libraries using quantitative 5'-RACE with molecular barcodes. TCRdb fed the 5' RACE reads into MiXCR, producing one record per CDR3 protein. Of 200,000 to 250,000 distinct CDR3 sequences in the sample, roughly 24% were seen once. The sequenced sample consisted of blood, either unsorted or a sorted T cell fraction (not recorded which). The chain carries TRBV10-3 and TRBJ2-7; D might be TRBD2 (5 bases). This TCR came from a male donor with ankylosing spondylitis or in good health (not recorded which). The CDR3 here is CAISGVTRAAGEQYF. The CDR3 DNA reads TGTGCCATCAGTGGGGTTACTAGAGCTGCAGGCGAGCAGTACTTC.